Listed below are T cell receptor beta chains from one sample, sequenced in a study of blood T cells in healthy people across ages. Via MiXCR, TCRdb re-called the 5' RACE reads, giving one row per CDR3 protein. The data show roughly 1,000,000 distinct CDR3 sequences, approximately 25% seen once. The data also belong to a second study, concerning T cells of mothers and their children.

Sequences were obtained from blood. Receptors were obtained from a girl aged 2 to 9 in good health. CDR3s include the opening cysteine and the closing phenylalanine or tryptophan. The order of the fields is D gene, clone size, J gene, V gene, CDR3 protein, CDR3 DNA. D genes are given only for firm matches. Size values are once, few and many counts, or a class for expanded clones, and some rows have none.

d_gene: TRBD1
abundance: .
j_gene: TRBJ1-2
v_gene: TRBV6-1
CDR3aa: CASTLPGTGKLF
CDR3nt: TGTGCCAGCACCCTACCCGGGACAGGCAAACTATTC

d_gene: .
abundance: .
j_gene: TRBJ1-3
v_gene: TRBV29-1
CDR3aa: CSGDVPGERSGNTIYF
CDR3nt: TGCAGCGGGGATGTACCAGGGGAAAGGTCTGGAAACACCATATATTTT

d_gene: .
abundance: few
j_gene: TRBJ2-7
v_gene: TRBV20-1
CDR3aa: CSASGGVYEQYF
CDR3nt: TGCAGTGCCTCAGGAGGGGTCTACGAGCAGTACTTC

d_gene: TRBD1
abundance: .
j_gene: TRBJ2-5
v_gene: TRBV29-1
CDR3aa: CSAVAVQGAREQYF
CDR3nt: TGCAGCGCCGTGGCCGTCCAGGGGGCAAGGGAGCAGTACTTC

d_gene: .
abundance: .
j_gene: TRBJ2-5
v_gene: TRBV20-1
CDR3aa: CSARDPSPIQETQYF
CDR3nt: TGCAGTGCTAGAGATCCGAGCCCGATCCAAGAGACCCAGTACTTC

d_gene: .
abundance: .
j_gene: TRBJ2-2
v_gene: TRBV14
CDR3aa: CASSHRRNTGELFF
CDR3nt: TGTGCCAGCAGCCACCGAAGAAATACCGGGGAGCTGTTTTTT

d_gene: .
abundance: .
j_gene: TRBJ2-3
v_gene: TRBV7-2
CDR3aa: CASSLGWGGGTDTQYF
CDR3nt: TGTGCCAGCAGCTTAGGCTGGGGGGGCGGCACAGATACGCAGTATTTT

d_gene: .
abundance: .
j_gene: TRBJ2-1
v_gene: TRBV9
CDR3aa: CASSPDGGSYNEQFF
CDR3nt: TGTGCCAGCAGCCCCGATGGGGGGTCCTACAATGAGCAGTTCTTC

d_gene: TRBD2
abundance: .
j_gene: TRBJ2-7
v_gene: TRBV29-1
CDR3aa: CSVEDRTSGSYEQYF
CDR3nt: TGCAGCGTTGAAGATCGGACTAGCGGGAGCTACGAGCAGTACTTC

d_gene: .
abundance: many
j_gene: TRBJ1-1
v_gene: TRBV29-1
CDR3aa: CSVGRGRAEAFF
CDR3nt: TGCAGCGTTGGGCGGGGGCGCGCTGAAGCTTTCTTT

d_gene: TRBD2
abundance: .
j_gene: TRBJ2-3
v_gene: TRBV13
CDR3aa: CASSLNPGGTTDTQYF
CDR3nt: TGTGCCAGCAGCTTAAATCCGGGAGGGACCACAGATACGCAGTATTTT

d_gene: .
abundance: few
j_gene: TRBJ1-3
v_gene: TRBV29-1
CDR3aa: CSVEISGSGNTIYF
CDR3nt: TGCAGCGTTGAAATTTCGGGTTCTGGAAACACCATATATTTT

d_gene: .
abundance: many
j_gene: TRBJ1-1
v_gene: TRBV4-3
CDR3aa: CASSQDHLGGNTEAFF
CDR3nt: TGCGCCAGCAGCCAAGACCACTTAGGAGGGAACACTGAAGCTTTCTTT

d_gene: .
abundance: .
j_gene: TRBJ2-7
v_gene: TRBV12-3/TRBV12-4
CDR3aa: CASSPIDAGEQYF
CDR3nt: TGTGCCAGCAGCCCCATTGACGCGGGCGAGCAGTACTTC

d_gene: .
abundance: few
j_gene: TRBJ2-5
v_gene: TRBV2
CDR3aa: CASIIGTLQETQYF
CDR3nt: TGTGCCAGTATTATAGGGACACTCCAAGAGACCCAGTACTTC

d_gene: TRBD2
abundance: few
j_gene: TRBJ2-3
v_gene: TRBV20-1
CDR3aa: CSANLISGGRTDTQYF
CDR3nt: TGCAGTGCCAATCTAATTAGCGGGGGCCGCACAGATACGCAGTATTTT

d_gene: .
abundance: few
j_gene: TRBJ1-1
v_gene: TRBV7-2
CDR3aa: CASSLGAGRVAFF
CDR3nt: TGTGCCAGCAGCTTAGGGGCAGGGAGGGTGGCTTTCTTT

d_gene: TRBD1
abundance: .
j_gene: TRBJ2-1
v_gene: TRBV10-3
CDR3aa: CATERDRVENEQFF
CDR3nt: TGTGCCACTGAACGGGACAGGGTTGAAAATGAGCAGTTCTTC

d_gene: TRBD2
abundance: .
j_gene: TRBJ2-5
v_gene: TRBV4-2
CDR3aa: CASSQAAGEPLETQYF
CDR3nt: TGTGCCAGCAGCCAAGCTGCGGGGGAACCTCTAGAGACCCAGTACTTC

d_gene: TRBD1
abundance: few
j_gene: TRBJ2-7
v_gene: TRBV6-5
CDR3aa: CATRDRSYEQYF
CDR3nt: TGTGCCACCCGGGACAGGTCCTACGAGCAGTACTTC

d_gene: TRBD1
abundance: .
j_gene: TRBJ2-7
v_gene: TRBV10-3
CDR3aa: CAISPGQGSTHEQYF
CDR3nt: TGTGCCATCAGCCCCGGACAGGGAAGTACCCACGAGCAGTACTTC

d_gene: .
abundance: .
j_gene: TRBJ1-3
v_gene: TRBV18
CDR3aa: CASSPLRQVPSSGNTIYF
CDR3nt: TGTGCCAGCTCACCCTTACGACAGGTCCCGAGCTCTGGAAACACCATATATTTT

d_gene: .
abundance: .
j_gene: TRBJ2-3
v_gene: TRBV2
CDR3aa: CASSEGGRPTQYF
CDR3nt: TGTGCCAGCAGTGAAGGAGGCCGACCTACGCAGTATTTT

d_gene: .
abundance: few
j_gene: TRBJ2-1
v_gene: TRBV27
CDR3aa: CASSFLRSSPIF
CDR3nt: TGTGCCAGCAGTTTTCTGCGCTCTTCACCCATCTTC

d_gene: TRBD2
abundance: few
j_gene: TRBJ2-5
v_gene: TRBV5-1
CDR3aa: CVSSAGLAGAETQYF
CDR3nt: TGCGTCAGCAGCGCGGGACTAGCGGGAGCAGAGACCCAGTACTTC

d_gene: .
abundance: .
j_gene: TRBJ1-4
v_gene: TRBV7-9
CDR3aa: CASSPMQGRLDEKLFF
CDR3nt: TGTGCCAGCAGCCCCATGCAGGGGCGTCTGGATGAAAAACTGTTTTTT

d_gene: .
abundance: .
j_gene: TRBJ1-2
v_gene: TRBV29-1
CDR3aa: CSVEGNSGGYGYTF
CDR3nt: TGCAGCGTTGAAGGAAATTCGGGGGGCTATGGCTACACCTTC

d_gene: .
abundance: .
j_gene: TRBJ2-2
v_gene: TRBV2
CDR3aa: CANSIQFGEALNTGELFF
CDR3nt: TGTGCCAACAGTATCCAGTTCGGAGAGGCCCTAAACACCGGGGAGCTGTTTTTT

d_gene: .
abundance: few
j_gene: TRBJ2-7
v_gene: TRBV4-2
CDR3aa: CASSQDPGGVAYEQYF
CDR3nt: TGTGCCAGCAGCCAAGATCCGGGCGGAGTAGCCTACGAGCAGTACTTC

d_gene: .
abundance: many
j_gene: TRBJ2-5
v_gene: TRBV29-1
CDR3aa: CSVAGAETQYF
CDR3nt: TGCAGCGTCGCCGGGGCAGAGACCCAGTACTTC

d_gene: .
abundance: .
j_gene: TRBJ2-4
v_gene: TRBV12-3/TRBV12-4
CDR3aa: CASSSMTGQNIQYF
CDR3nt: TGTGCCAGCAGTTCTATGACAGGCCAAAACATTCAGTACTTC

d_gene: TRBD2
abundance: few
j_gene: TRBJ2-3
v_gene: TRBV20-1
CDR3aa: CSARDWAGVLADTQYF
CDR3nt: TGCAGTGCTAGAGATTGGGCGGGAGTATTAGCCGATACGCAGTATTTT

d_gene: .
abundance: .
j_gene: TRBJ1-1
v_gene: TRBV28
CDR3aa: CASGGLVNTEAFF
CDR3nt: TGTGCCAGCGGGGGGTTGGTGAACACTGAAGCTTTCTTT

d_gene: .
abundance: .
j_gene: TRBJ1-2
v_gene: TRBV28
CDR3aa: CASSWPDAFRGYTF
CDR3nt: TGTGCCAGCAGCTGGCCTGACGCGTTTCGAGGCTACACCTTC

d_gene: TRBD2
abundance: .
j_gene: TRBJ2-1
v_gene: TRBV10-3
CDR3aa: CAIRKQGFTGTSGRGLYNEQFF
CDR3nt: TGTGCCATCAGAAAACAGGGTTTTACCGGGACTAGCGGGAGAGGTTTATACAATGAGCAGTTCTTC

d_gene: .
abundance: .
j_gene: TRBJ1-3
v_gene: TRBV7-9
CDR3aa: CASSPTMGNTIYF
CDR3nt: TGTGCCAGCAGTCCTACCATGGGAAACACCATATATTTT

d_gene: .
abundance: once
j_gene: TRBJ1-1
v_gene: TRBV27
CDR3aa: CASSLAAQLTAFF
CDR3nt: TGTGCCAGCAGCTTGGCCGCACAGTTGACAGCTTTCTTT

d_gene: .
abundance: many
j_gene: TRBJ2-5
v_gene: TRBV7-3
CDR3aa: CASSLGVGETQYF
CDR3nt: TGTGCCAGCAGCTTAGGGGTGGGAGAGACCCAGTACTTC

d_gene: TRBD2
abundance: .
j_gene: TRBJ2-7
v_gene: TRBV28
CDR3aa: CASSTSTSGSEQYF
CDR3nt: TGTGCCAGCAGTACCTCGACTAGCGGCAGCGAGCAGTACTTC

d_gene: TRBD2
abundance: .
j_gene: TRBJ2-5
v_gene: TRBV20-1
CDR3aa: CSAERASGQETQYF
CDR3nt: TGCAGTGCCGAAAGGGCTAGCGGACAAGAGACCCAGTACTTC

d_gene: .
abundance: few
j_gene: TRBJ1-3
v_gene: TRBV2
CDR3aa: CASSVGTMVQNTIYF
CDR3nt: TGTGCCAGCAGTGTCGGGACTATGGTTCAAAACACCATATATTTT

d_gene: .
abundance: few
j_gene: TRBJ2-7
v_gene: TRBV20-1
CDR3aa: CSAADRDSYEQYF
CDR3nt: TGCAGTGCCGCGGACAGAGACTCCTACGAGCAGTACTTC

d_gene: .
abundance: .
j_gene: TRBJ1-1
v_gene: TRBV6-5
CDR3aa: CASSLSRARGNTEAFF
CDR3nt: TGTGCCAGCAGTCTCTCGAGAGCCCGGGGGAACACTGAAGCTTTCTTT

d_gene: .
abundance: .
j_gene: TRBJ1-4
v_gene: TRBV29-1
CDR3aa: CSVQNLTGAVFF
CDR3nt: TGCAGCGTCCAGAATCTGACGGGTGCGGTGTTTTTT

d_gene: TRBD2
abundance: few
j_gene: TRBJ2-5
v_gene: TRBV20-1
CDR3aa: CSASPGGALETQYF
CDR3nt: TGCAGTGCTAGCCCCGGGGGGGCTCTTGAGACCCAGTACTTC

d_gene: .
abundance: .
j_gene: TRBJ1-2
v_gene: TRBV9
CDR3aa: CASSAPQGTYRYGYTF
CDR3nt: TGTGCCAGCAGCGCTCCGCAGGGGACGTATCGATATGGCTACACCTTC

d_gene: .
abundance: .
j_gene: TRBJ2-7
v_gene: TRBV5-1
CDR3aa: CASSLGGQGPKIVYEQYF
CDR3nt: TGCGCCAGCAGCTTGGGTGGACAAGGCCCCAAAATCGTATACGAGCAGTACTTC

d_gene: TRBD2
abundance: few
j_gene: TRBJ2-5
v_gene: TRBV12-3/TRBV12-4
CDR3aa: CASSLSPGGDERETQYF
CDR3nt: TGTGCCAGCAGTTTAAGTCCGGGAGGGGATGAACGAGAGACCCAGTACTTC

d_gene: .
abundance: .
j_gene: TRBJ2-5
v_gene: TRBV5-6
CDR3aa: CASSLTRGNQETQYF
CDR3nt: TGTGCCAGCAGCCTGACACGGGGGAACCAAGAGACCCAGTACTTC

d_gene: .
abundance: few
j_gene: TRBJ1-4
v_gene: TRBV29-1
CDR3aa: CSVLDSFNEKLFF
CDR3nt: TGCAGCGTCCTGGACAGTTTCAATGAAAAACTGTTTTTT

d_gene: .
abundance: few
j_gene: TRBJ1-5
v_gene: TRBV27
CDR3aa: CASSYSLRGNQPQHF
CDR3nt: TGTGCCAGCAGTTATAGCCTCCGGGGGAATCAGCCCCAGCATTTT

d_gene: .
abundance: few
j_gene: TRBJ2-1
v_gene: TRBV7-2
CDR3aa: CASSRRQAASSYNEQFF
CDR3nt: TGTGCCAGCAGTCGTAGACAGGCCGCGAGCTCCTACAATGAGCAGTTCTTC

d_gene: TRBD1
abundance: once
j_gene: TRBJ2-5
v_gene: TRBV5-1
CDR3aa: CASSDTGTGGQETQYF
CDR3nt: TGCGCCAGCAGTGATACCGGGACAGGGGGACAAGAGACCCAGTACTTC